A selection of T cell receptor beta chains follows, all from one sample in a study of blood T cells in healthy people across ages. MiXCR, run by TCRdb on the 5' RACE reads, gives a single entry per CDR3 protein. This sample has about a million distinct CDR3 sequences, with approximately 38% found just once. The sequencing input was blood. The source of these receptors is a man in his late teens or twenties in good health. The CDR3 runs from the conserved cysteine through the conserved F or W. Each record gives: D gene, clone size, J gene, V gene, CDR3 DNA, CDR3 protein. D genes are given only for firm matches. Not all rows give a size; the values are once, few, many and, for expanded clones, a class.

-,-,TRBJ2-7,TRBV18,TGTGCCAGCGCACCACAGCCCTACGAGCAGTACTTC,CASAPQPYEQYF
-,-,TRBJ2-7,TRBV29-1,TGCAGCGTTGCTCAGAGCTCCTACAATGAGCAGTACTTC,CSVAQSSYNEQYF
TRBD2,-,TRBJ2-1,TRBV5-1,TGCGCCAGCAGGGGGGGGGAAGAAAATGAGCAGTTCTTC,CASRGGEENEQFF
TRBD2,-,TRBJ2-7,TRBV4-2,TGTGCCAGCAGCCAAAATGGCGGGGGGGCTTTTGGTGAGCAGTACTTC,CASSQNGGGAFGEQYF
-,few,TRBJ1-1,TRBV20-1,TGCAGTGCTACGCCTCTTCGGAACACTGAAGCTTTCTTT,CSATPLRNTEAFF
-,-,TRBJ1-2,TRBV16,TGTGCCAGCAGCCAATCTCGGGGCAGATCAAACTATTATGGCTACACCTTC,CASSQSRGRSNYYGYTF
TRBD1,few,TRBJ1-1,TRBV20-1,TGCAGTGCTAGAGAGCCCGGACAGGGAGACACTGAAGCTTTCTTT,CSAREPGQGDTEAFF
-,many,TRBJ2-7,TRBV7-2,TGTGCCAGCAGCTTGTTTTCCTACGAGCAGTACTTC,CASSLFSYEQYF
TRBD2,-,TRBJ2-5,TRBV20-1,TGCAGTGCTAGAGATCTTCGTGCGGGGGGTCCCTACAATGAGCAGTACTTC,CSARDLRAGGPYNEQYF
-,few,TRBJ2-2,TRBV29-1,TGCAACCCTTTGGGCAGACCGAACACCGGGGAGCTGTTTTTT,CNPLGRPNTGELFF
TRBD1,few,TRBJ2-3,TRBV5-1,TGCGCCAGCAGCTTGGGGGGGACAGGACACGCCGGCATAGATACGCAGTATTTT,CASSLGGTGHAGIDTQYF
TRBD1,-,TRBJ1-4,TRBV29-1,TGCAGCGTGTCCGGGACAGGGGGCGGGAAACTGTTTTTT,CSVSGTGGGKLFF
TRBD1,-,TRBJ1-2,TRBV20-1,TGCAGTGCTACCGAGACAGGGGGAATTTTCAACTATGGCTACACCTTC,CSATETGGIFNYGYTF
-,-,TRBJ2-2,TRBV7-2,TGTGCCAGCAGCTTGGTAATCTCCACCGGGGAGCTGTTTTTT,CASSLVISTGELFF